The clone carrying this T cell receptor (beta chain) was detected a few times. The source of the sample is a study of blood T cell repertoires in COVID-19. Method: immunoSEQ multiplex PCR; TCRdb's copy keeps in-frame clones and lacks some. Of approximately 240,000 clones listed, 65% to 85% are singletons. Germline V gene sequence: CDR1 LNHNV, CDR2 YYDKDF (reference sequence). CDR3 length: 14 residues. V shed 8 bases, J shed 8 bases, and the junction held 9 bases outside the gene matches. The V gene is TRBV15, the J gene TRBJ2-6; 7 bases map to TRBD1. This receptor was obtained from a woman aged 40 to 50 with active or convalescent COVID-19. Sample: peripheral blood. CDR3 DNA: TGTGCCACCCGGCCCCGACAGGGTCCCAACGTCCTGACTTTC. Translating it yields CATRPRQGPNVLTF.